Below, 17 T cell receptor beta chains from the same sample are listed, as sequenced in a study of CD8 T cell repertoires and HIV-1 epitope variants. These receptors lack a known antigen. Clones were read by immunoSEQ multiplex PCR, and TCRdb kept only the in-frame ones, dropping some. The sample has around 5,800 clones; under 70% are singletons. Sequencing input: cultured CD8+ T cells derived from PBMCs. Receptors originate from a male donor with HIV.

The CDR3 is CASSQSYTDTQYF. CDR3 nucleotides: TGTGCCAGCAGCCAATCCTACACAGATACGCAGTATTTT. The rearrangement links TRBV7-9 to TRBJ2-3; D is unresolved. Germline V gene sequence: CDR1 SEHNR, CDR2 FQNEAQ (reference sequence). The CDR3 has 13 amino acids. The V end was cut by 5 bases, the J end by 2 bases, with 8 bases between.

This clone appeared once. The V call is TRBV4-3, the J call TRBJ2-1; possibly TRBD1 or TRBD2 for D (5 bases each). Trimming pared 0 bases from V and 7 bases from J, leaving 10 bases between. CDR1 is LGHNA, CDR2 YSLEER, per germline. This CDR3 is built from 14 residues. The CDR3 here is CASSQDWWGNEQFF. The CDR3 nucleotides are TGCGCCAGCAGCCAAGACTGGTGGGGGAATGAGCAGTTCTTC.

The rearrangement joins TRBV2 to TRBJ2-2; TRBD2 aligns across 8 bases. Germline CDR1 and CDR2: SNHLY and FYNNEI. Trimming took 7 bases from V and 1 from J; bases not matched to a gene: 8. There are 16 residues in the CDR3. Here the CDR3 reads CASNAQRGRNTGELFF. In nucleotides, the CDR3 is TGTGCCAGCAATGCCCAGCGGGGGAGGAACACCGGGGAGCTGTTTTTT.

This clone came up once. The CDR3 sequence is CASSEEAATDTQYF. The CDR3 DNA follows: TGTGCCAGTAGTGAGGAAGCGGCCACAGATACGCAGTATTTT. The V and J genes are TRBV19 and TRBJ2-3; maybe TRBD2 (5 bases). Trimming cost V 5 bases and J 2 bases, with 11 bases left between them. In germline, CDR1 is LNHDA, CDR2 SQIVND (reference sequence). The CDR3 length is 14 residues.

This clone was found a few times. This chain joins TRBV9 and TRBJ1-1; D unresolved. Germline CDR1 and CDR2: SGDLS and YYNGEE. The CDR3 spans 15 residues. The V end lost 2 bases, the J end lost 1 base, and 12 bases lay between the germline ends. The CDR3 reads CASSVGSLGNTEAFF. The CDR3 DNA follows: TGTGCCAGCAGCGTGGGCTCCCTCGGGAACACTGAAGCTTTCTTT.

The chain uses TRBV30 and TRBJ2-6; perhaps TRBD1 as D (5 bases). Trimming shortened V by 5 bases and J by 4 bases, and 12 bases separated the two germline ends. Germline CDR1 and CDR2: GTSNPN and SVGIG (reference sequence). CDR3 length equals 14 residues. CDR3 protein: CAWGPGSGANVLTF. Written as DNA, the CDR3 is TGTGCCTGGGGGCCAGGGTCCGGGGCCAACGTCCTGACTTTC.

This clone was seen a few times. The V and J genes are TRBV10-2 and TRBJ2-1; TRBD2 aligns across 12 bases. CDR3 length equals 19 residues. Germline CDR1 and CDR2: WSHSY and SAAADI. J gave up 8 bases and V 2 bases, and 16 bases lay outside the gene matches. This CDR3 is CASSEMRLAGEYRTDEQFF. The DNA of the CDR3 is TGCGCCAGCAGTGAGATGAGACTAGCGGGAGAATACCGAACCGATGAGCAGTTCTTC.

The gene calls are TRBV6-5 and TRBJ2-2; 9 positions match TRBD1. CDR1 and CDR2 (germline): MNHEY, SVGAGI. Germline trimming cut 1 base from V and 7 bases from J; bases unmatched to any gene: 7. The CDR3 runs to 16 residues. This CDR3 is CASSYFITGGSGELFF. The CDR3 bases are TGTGCCAGCAGTTACTTTATTACAGGGGGCAGCGGGGAGCTGTTTTTT.

CDR3 protein: CATRQGNYGYTF. CDR3 bases: TGTGCCACACGACAGGGTAACTATGGCTACACCTTC. The rearrangement links TRBV15 to TRBJ1-2; 7 nucleotides align to TRBD1. V trimming: 9 bases; J trimming: 1 base; junction bases outside the gene matches: 2. Germline loops: CDR1 LNHNV, CDR2 YYDKDF (reference sequence). CDR3 size: 12 residues.

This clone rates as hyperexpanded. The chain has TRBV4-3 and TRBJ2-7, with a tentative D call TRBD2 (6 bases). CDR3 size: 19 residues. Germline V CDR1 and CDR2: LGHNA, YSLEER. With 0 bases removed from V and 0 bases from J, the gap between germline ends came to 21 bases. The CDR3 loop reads CASSQEPGAGALSSYEQYF. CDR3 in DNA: TGCGCCAGCAGCCAAGAGCCGGGAGCGGGCGCCCTGAGCTCCTACGAGCAGTACTTC.

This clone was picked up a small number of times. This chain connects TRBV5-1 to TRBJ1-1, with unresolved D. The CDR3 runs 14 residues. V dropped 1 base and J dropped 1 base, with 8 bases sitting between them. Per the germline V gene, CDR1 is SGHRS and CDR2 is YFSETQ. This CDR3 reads CASSLSPGNTEAFF. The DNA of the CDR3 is TGCGCCAGCAGCTTGTCACCGGGGAACACTGAAGCTTTCTTT.

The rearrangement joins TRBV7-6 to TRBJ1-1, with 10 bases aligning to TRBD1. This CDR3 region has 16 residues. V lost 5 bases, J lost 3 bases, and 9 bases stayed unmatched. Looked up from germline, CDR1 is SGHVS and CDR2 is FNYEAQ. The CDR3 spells CASSHLPGQGDTEAFF. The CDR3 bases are TGTGCCAGCAGCCATTTGCCAGGACAGGGGGACACTGAAGCTTTCTTT.

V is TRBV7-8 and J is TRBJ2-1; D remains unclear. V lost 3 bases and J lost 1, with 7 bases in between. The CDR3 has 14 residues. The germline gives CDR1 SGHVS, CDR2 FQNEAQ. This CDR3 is CASSFLGSYNEQFF. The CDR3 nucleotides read TGTGCCAGCAGCTTCCTGGGTTCCTACAATGAGCAGTTCTTC.

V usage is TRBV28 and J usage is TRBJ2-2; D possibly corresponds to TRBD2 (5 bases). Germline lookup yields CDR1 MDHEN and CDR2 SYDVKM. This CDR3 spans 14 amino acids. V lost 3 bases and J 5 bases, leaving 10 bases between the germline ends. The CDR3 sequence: CASSFTSGTGELFF. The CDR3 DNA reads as TGTGCCAGCAGTTTTACATCGGGAACCGGGGAGCTGTTTTTT. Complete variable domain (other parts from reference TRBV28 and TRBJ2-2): DVKVTQSSRYLVKRTGEKVFLECVQDMDHENMFWYRQDPGLGLRLIYFSYDVKMKEKGDIPEGYSVSREKKERFSLILESASTNQTSMYLCASSFTSGTGELFFGEGSRLTVL.

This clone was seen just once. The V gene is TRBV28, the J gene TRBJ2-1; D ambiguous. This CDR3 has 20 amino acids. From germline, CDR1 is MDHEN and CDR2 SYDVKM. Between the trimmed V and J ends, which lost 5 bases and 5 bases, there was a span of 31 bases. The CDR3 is CASSPSLNKRWGILDNEQFF. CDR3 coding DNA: TGTGCCAGCAGTCCCTCCCTAAACAAGCGATGGGGTATATTGGACAATGAGCAGTTCTTC.

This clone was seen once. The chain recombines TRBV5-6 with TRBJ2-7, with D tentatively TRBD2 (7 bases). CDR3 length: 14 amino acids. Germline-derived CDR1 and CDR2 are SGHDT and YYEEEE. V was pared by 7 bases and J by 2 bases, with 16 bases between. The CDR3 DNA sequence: TGTGCCAGCGGCGGGGGCGGAGCCACCTACGAGCAGTACTTC. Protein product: CASGGGGATYEQYF.

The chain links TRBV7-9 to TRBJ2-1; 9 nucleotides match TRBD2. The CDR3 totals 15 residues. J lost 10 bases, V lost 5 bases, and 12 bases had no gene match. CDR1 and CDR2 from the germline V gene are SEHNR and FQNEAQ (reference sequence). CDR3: CASSDPGLASLEQFF. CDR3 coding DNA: TGTGCCAGCAGCGACCCGGGACTAGCTTCGTTGGAGCAGTTCTTC.